The present T cell receptor (beta chain) was sequenced within a study of CD8 T cells in ankylosing spondylitis. This clonotype was seen only a few times. With V trimmed by 5 bases and J by 7 bases, 10 bases remained unmatched. The CDR3 is 14 amino acids. Using its own MiXCR run on the 5' RACE reads, TCRdb lists one record per CDR3 protein. The repertoire holds around 250,000 distinct CDR3 sequences, with around a tenth as singletons. Source material: blood, either unsorted or a sorted T cell fraction (not recorded which). This chain connects TRBV12-3 or TRBV12-4 to TRBJ2-7; 8 bases match TRBD1. This receptor was obtained from a male donor with ankylosing spondylitis or in good health (not recorded which). The CDR3: CASSLRDRSREQYF. In nucleotides, the CDR3 is TGTGCCAGCAGTCTGCGGGACAGGTCGAGGGAGCAGTACTTC.